Listed here are 23 T cell receptor beta chains from one sample, sequenced in a study of OX40 agonist ivuxolimab in advanced cancers. Method: immunoSEQ multiplex PCR; TCRdb's copy keeps in-frame clones and lacks some. Counted here are around 57,000 clones, around 86% occurring once; the ten biggest clones make up roughly 1.1%. This specimen consisted of CD4+ or CD8+ T cells sorted from blood, obtained in a trial of the OX40 agonist ivuxolimab. These receptors came from an adult with an advanced solid tumor such as melanoma, head and neck, liver or kidney cancer.

CDR3 in DNA: TGTGCCAGCAGCTCCGCGGAAGCCGGGGAGCTGTTTTTT. Protein: CASSSAEAGELFF. This chain joins TRBV6-5 and TRBJ2-2; D unresolved. Germline V gene lookup returns CDR1 MNHEY and CDR2 SVGAGI. Trimming took 6 bases from V and 6 from J, leaving 11 bases between them. There are 13 residues in the CDR3.

The rearrangement links TRBV5-1 to TRBJ2-1; no clear D gene. This CDR3 has 12 amino acids. V lost 2 bases and J 10 bases, leaving 10 bases between the germline ends. CDR1 SGHRS and CDR2 YFSETQ come from the germline V gene. CDR3 DNA sequence: TGCGCCAGCAGCTTAGGTCGTCGCGAGCAGTTCTTC. It encodes CASSLGRREQFF.

The V gene is TRBV7-3, the J gene TRBJ2-2; 8 bases align to TRBD1. Germline lookup yields CDR1 SGHTA and CDR2 FQGTGA. CDR3 size: 16 residues. The V gene end was trimmed by 5 bases and the J gene end by 0 bases; junction bases not matched to a gene: 5. The CDR3 coding sequence is TGTGCCAGCAGCACCAGGACAGGGACGAACACCGGGGAGCTGTTTTTT. Translated: CASSTRTGTNTGELFF.

This chain uses TRBV29-1 with TRBJ1-2, with 7 bases lining up with TRBD1. Trimming removed 0 bases from V and 0 bases from J; junction bases left unmatched: 7. The CDR3 is 16 residues long. The germline gives CDR1 SQVTM, CDR2 ANQGSEA. DNA for the CDR3: TGCAGCGTTGAAGAGGGGGGACAGATAACTAACTATGGCTACACCTTC. Its protein product is CSVEEGGQITNYGYTF.

V is TRBV5-4 and J is TRBJ1-2; 11 nucleotides match TRBD1. Looked up from germline, CDR1 is SGHNT and CDR2 is YYREEE (reference sequence). The CDR3 spans 17 residues. V lost 4 bases and J lost 7; bases outside the gene matches: 15. CDR3 region: CASSAISGTGGIGGYTF. The CDR3 DNA reads TGTGCCAGCAGCGCTATATCAGGGACAGGGGGTATCGGTGGCTACACCTTC.

The genes are TRBV6-1 and TRBJ1-5, with a weak D call TRBD1 (6 bases). Germline CDR1 reads MNHNS; CDR2 reads SASEGT. The CDR3 is 14 residues long. Trimming cost V 4 bases and J 2 bases, with 9 bases left between them. The CDR3 region is CASSAAGGNQPQHF. Written as DNA, the CDR3 is TGTGCCAGCAGTGCAGCAGGGGGCAATCAGCCCCAGCATTTT.

The chain joins TRBV19 to TRBJ1-5; possibly TRBD1 for D (6 bases). This CDR3 is built from 14 residues. V lost 4 bases and J 5 bases, leaving 12 bases between the germline ends. CDR1 is LNHDA, CDR2 SQIVND, per germline (reference sequence). CDR3 sequence: CASSNIRGDQPQHF. The CDR3 coding sequence is TGTGCCAGTAGTAATATCAGGGGAGATCAGCCCCAGCATTTT.

V usage is TRBV6-5 and J usage is TRBJ1-1; weak D call: TRBD1 (5 bases). This CDR3 contains 14 residues. V dropped 7 bases and J dropped 1 base, with 13 bases sitting between them. CDR1 and CDR2 (germline): MNHEY, SVGAGI. The CDR3 DNA reads as TGTGCCAGCATAGCCGGGACGGGGAACACTGAAGCTTTCTTT. Translating gives CASIAGTGNTEAFF.

The chain joins TRBV20-1 to TRBJ1-2; TRBD1 matches 8 bases. CDR3 length: 10 residues. The V gene's germline CDR1 is DFQATT and CDR2 SNEGSKA (reference sequence). CDR3 sequence (DNA): TGCGCAGGGGGCGACTATGGCTACACCTTC. Residues: CAGGDYGYTF.

This chain links TRBV10-3 with TRBJ2-5; TRBD2 aligns across 10 bases. This CDR3 region has 14 residues. Germline CDR1 and CDR2: ENHRY and SYGVKD. V lost 4 bases to trimming and J lost 11 bases; unmatched junction nucleotides: 10. This CDR3 reads CAISGLAGGREQYF. The CDR3 nucleotides are TGTGCCATCAGTGGGTTAGCGGGAGGCCGGGAGCAGTACTTC.

This sequence joins TRBV7-3 and TRBJ2-3; 10 nucleotides align to TRBD1. The CDR3 sequence is 15 residues long. V was pared by 5 bases and J by 3 bases, with 5 bases of the junction left unmatched. Germline V gene sequence: CDR1 SGHTA, CDR2 FQGTGA. The CDR3 loop is CASSLSGQGTDTQYF. CDR3 coding DNA: TGTGCCAGCAGCCTCTCGGGACAGGGGACAGATACGCAGTATTTT. Variable domain in full (rest from reference TRBV7-3 and TRBJ2-3): GAGVSQTPSNKVTEKGKYVELRCDPISGHTALYWYRQSLGQGPEFLIYFQGTGAADDSGLPNDRFFAVRPEGSVSTLKIQRTERGDSAVYLCASSLSGQGTDTQYFGPGTRLTVL.

Note on this clone: Additional DNA sequences in this sample encode the identical CDR3. The V call is TRBV27, the J call TRBJ2-1, with 7 bases that match TRBD2. The V segment lost 10 bases and the J segment 4 bases; nucleotides outside the gene matches: 16. From germline, CDR1 is MNHEY and CDR2 SMNVEV (reference sequence). The CDR3 has 16 residues. The CDR3 sequence: CAIKGSGSSSYNEQFF. DNA for the CDR3: TGTGCCATAAAGGGTAGCGGGTCCAGCTCTTACAATGAGCAGTTCTTC.

About this clone itself: Different DNA sequences within this sample yield the same CDR3. This sequence joins TRBV11-2 and TRBJ2-5; maybe TRBD2 (6 bases). V was shortened by 3 bases and J by 5 bases, with 10 bases between the two germline ends. CDR1 SGHAT and CDR2 FQNNGV come from the germline V gene. The CDR3 sequence is 13 residues long. The CDR3 protein is CASSFGGSETQYF. CDR3 DNA sequence: TGTGCCAGCAGCTTCGGAGGGTCTGAGACCCAGTACTTC.

CDR3 coding DNA: TGTGCCAGCAGTCTATGGGGGACAGGGGAGCACGAGCAGTACTTC. The encoded protein is CASSLWGTGEHEQYF. The chain recombines TRBV7-2 with TRBJ2-7, with 10 positions matching TRBD1. The CDR3 is 15 residues long. With 6 bases clipped from V and 5 bases from J, the junction kept 10 bases outside the gene matches. Looked up from germline, CDR1 is SGHTA and CDR2 is FQGNSA.

The rearrangement uses TRBV27 and TRBJ2-1, with 10 bases aligning to TRBD1. V gave up 4 bases and J gave up 8 bases; unmatched junction bases: 8. CDR1 and CDR2 (germline): MNHEY, SMNVEV (reference sequence). The CDR3 totals 15 residues. In nucleotides, the CDR3 is TGTGCCAGCAGTTCTCCGGGACAGGGGAATGATGAGCAGTTCTTC. Residues: CASSSPGQGNDEQFF.

V gene TRBV18 combines with J gene TRBJ1-2; a possible D gene is TRBD1 (5 bases). The V end lost 5 bases, the J end lost 8 bases, and 18 bases lay between the germline ends. The CDR3 loop spans 14 amino acids. CDR1 is KGHSH, CDR2 LQKENI, per germline. The CDR3 loop reads CASSGEIGAEGYTF. CDR3 nucleotides: TGTGCCAGCTCAGGGGAGATTGGGGCGGAAGGCTACACCTTC.

This chain uses TRBV14 with TRBJ2-7, with TRBD1 identical over 9 bases. Trimming at V came to 1 base and at J to 1 base, leaving 8 bases not matched to a gene. The CDR3 loop spans 17 amino acids. In germline, CDR1 is SGHDN, CDR2 FVKESK. CDR3 DNA: TGTGCCAGCAGCCAAGGTACTGGACAGGGGAGATCCTACGAGCAGTACTTC. Translated: CASSQGTGQGRSYEQYF. The variable domain in full, completed from reference TRBV14 and TRBJ2-7, reads EAGVTQFPSHSVIEKGQTVTLRCDPISGHDNLYWYRRVMGKEIKFLLHFVKESKQDESGMPNNRFLAERTGGTYSTLKVQPAELEDSGVYFCASSQGTGQGRSYEQYFGPGTRLTVT.

The chain is built from TRBV6-1 and TRBJ2-3; D not certain. Germline V gene sequence: CDR1 MNHNS, CDR2 SASEGT. V was clipped by 0 bases and J by 6 bases, with 16 bases between them. The length of the CDR3 is 16 residues. The chain's CDR3 is CASSEAASLRGDTQYF. The CDR3 nucleotides are TGTGCCAGCAGTGAAGCGGCTTCCCTCCGTGGGGATACGCAGTATTTT.

This clone was detected once. This rearrangement joins TRBV11-3 to TRBJ1-4; D is unresolved. Looked up from germline, CDR1 is SGHNT and CDR2 is YENEEA. Trimming shortened V by 2 bases and J by 5 bases, and 6 bases separated the two germline ends. CDR3 length: 13 residues. The CDR3 loop is CASSLSLNEKLFF. In nucleotides, the CDR3 is TGTGCCAGCAGCTTATCCCTAAATGAAAAACTGTTTTTT.

The rearrangement uses TRBV2 and TRBJ2-5, with D unresolved. Looked up from germline, CDR1 is SNHLY and CDR2 is FYNNEI. The V end was cut by 7 bases, the J end by 1 base, with 4 bases between. The CDR3 has 11 amino acids. CDR3 DNA sequence: TGTGCCAGCACGGCCCAAGAGACCCAGTACTTC. Translating gives CASTAQETQYF.

The chain couples TRBV29-1 to TRBJ1-1; possible D gene TRBD1, 5 bases. Trimming shortened V by 2 bases and J by 7 bases, and 14 bases separated the two germline ends. Germline V CDR1 and CDR2: SQVTM, ANQGSEA. This CDR3 spans 13 amino acids. The CDR3 region has the DNA TGCAGCGTTGAAACTGGGGCGGCGGGTGAAGCTTTCTTT. It translates to CSVETGAAGEAFF. Using reference TRBV29-1 and TRBJ1-1 for the parts outside the CDR3, the full variable domain is SAVISQKPSRDICQRGTSLTIQCQVDSQVTMMFWYRQQPGQSLTLIATANQGSEATYESGFVIDKFPISRPNLTFSTLTVSNMSPEDSSIYLCSVETGAAGEAFFGQGTRLTVV.

CDR3 residues: CASSLSGDSNSPLHF. The CDR3 region has the DNA TGCGCCAGCAGCTTGTCCGGGGACAGTAATTCACCCCTCCACTTT. V usage is TRBV5-1 and J usage is TRBJ1-6; 7 bases are shared with TRBD1. V lost 1 base, J lost 6 bases, and 4 bases stayed unmatched. Germline V gene data show CDR1 as SGHRS and CDR2 as YFSETQ. There are 15 residues in the CDR3.

The V call is TRBV10-1, the J call TRBJ2-2, with 7 bases that match TRBD2. The germline CDR1 and CDR2 sequences are WNHNN and SYGVQD (reference sequence). There are 14 residues in the CDR3. Trimming took 4 bases from V and 3 from J; bases not matched to a gene: 2. CDR3 protein: CASSAGGDTGELFF. The DNA of the CDR3 is TGCGCCAGCAGTGCGGGGGGAGACACCGGGGAGCTGTTTTTT.